This T cell receptor (beta chain) came from a study of response to subunit inactivated influenza vaccine. TCRdb ran MiXCR on the RT-PCR reads and lists one entry per CDR3 protein. Here the sample spans more than 550,000 distinct CDR3 sequences, 10% to 12% being singletons. These data are also associated with another study on T cells expressing NK-cell markers. This second report adds: A 5'RACE template switching approach incorporating UMIs was used to make TCR beta cDNA. Source material for TCR beta repertoires consisted of sorted CD3+CD56+NKG2C+, CD3+CD56+NKG2C- and CD3+CD56-NKG2C+ T cells. Seven donors tested HCMV-seropositive and one tested seronegative among the eight sequenced. Of the CD8+ T cells in about 6 donors, roughly 1.0-7.0% belonged to dominant NKG2C+ clonotypes. Dominance of the CD3+CD56-NKG2C+ fraction by these clonotypes also held in four donors.

The TCR comes from a man aged 50 or older who received an inactivated influenza vaccine. Sequencing used PBMCs from blood, obtained on the day of vaccination.

The DNA of the CDR3 is TGTGCCATCAGCAGAGCCGCGCGACAGAGTAAAGGGACCCAGTACTTC. It codes for CAISRAARQSKGTQYF. The V call is TRBV10-3, the J call TRBJ2-5; tentatively, D is TRBD1 (5 bases). Between the trimmed V and J ends, which lost 6 bases and 7 bases, there was a span of 24 bases. The CDR3 is made up of 16 amino acids. The V gene's germline CDR1 is ENHRY and CDR2 SYGVKD.